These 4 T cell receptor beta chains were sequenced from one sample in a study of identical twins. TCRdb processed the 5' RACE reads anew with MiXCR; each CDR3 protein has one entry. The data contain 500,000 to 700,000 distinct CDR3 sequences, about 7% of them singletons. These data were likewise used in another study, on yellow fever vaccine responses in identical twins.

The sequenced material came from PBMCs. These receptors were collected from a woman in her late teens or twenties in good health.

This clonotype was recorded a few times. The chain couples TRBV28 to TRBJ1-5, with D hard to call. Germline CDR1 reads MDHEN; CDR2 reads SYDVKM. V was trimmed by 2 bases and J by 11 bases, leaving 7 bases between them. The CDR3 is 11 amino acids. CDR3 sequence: CASSLGHTQHF. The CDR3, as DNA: TGTGCCAGCAGTTTAGGCCATACCCAGCATTTT.

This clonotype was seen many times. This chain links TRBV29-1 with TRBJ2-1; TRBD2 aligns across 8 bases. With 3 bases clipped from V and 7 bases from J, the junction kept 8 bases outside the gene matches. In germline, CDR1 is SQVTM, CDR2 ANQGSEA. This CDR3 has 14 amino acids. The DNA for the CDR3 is TGCAGCGTTGACCCTAGCGGGTTAAGTAATGAGCAGTTCTTC. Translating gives CSVDPSGLSNEQFF.

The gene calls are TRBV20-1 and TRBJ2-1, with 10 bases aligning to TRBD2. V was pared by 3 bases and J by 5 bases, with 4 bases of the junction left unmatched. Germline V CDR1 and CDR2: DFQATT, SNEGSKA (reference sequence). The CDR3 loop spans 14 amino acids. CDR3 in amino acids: CSARLAGGHNEQFF. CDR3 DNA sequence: TGCAGTGCTAGGTTAGCGGGGGGCCACAATGAGCAGTTCTTC.

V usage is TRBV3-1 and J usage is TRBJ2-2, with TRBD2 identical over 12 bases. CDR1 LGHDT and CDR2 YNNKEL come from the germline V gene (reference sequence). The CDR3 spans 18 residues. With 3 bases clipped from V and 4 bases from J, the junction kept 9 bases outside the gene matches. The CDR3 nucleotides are TGTGCCAGCAGCCAGGAAGGACTAGCGGGGTCGGGCACCGGGGAGCTGTTTTTT. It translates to CASSQEGLAGSGTGELFF.